This T cell receptor (beta chain) was profiled in a study of blood T cells in healthy people across ages (dated by TCRdb to 2015 to 2017). Regarding the research as a whole: In model experiments, template switching captured roughly one uniquely barcoded TCR beta cDNA molecule for every two T cells. To track age-related changes in TCR beta repertoire diversity, the study relied on deep sequencing normalized with unique cDNA molecular identifiers. The donors were divided into four age groups: young (average about 15 years), middle-aged (approximately 41), aged (under 70) and long-lived (about 84). Donors of different ages were randomly distributed across sequencing lanes to avoid experimental bias. Using the same blood draw, the study looked at two additional independent replicas of 1 million unique cDNA reads for two donors, one aged 18 to 30 and the other aged 80 or older. Paper-wide results and their limitations: Estimates of total diversity based on one million sequenced T cells were regarded as lower bounds and as underestimates. The percentage of naive T cells measured by flow cytometry correlated strongly with observed TCR beta diversity. Because donor CMV infection status was unknown, age-related changes in expanded clonotypes were potentially confounded. Observed TCR beta diversity per million T cells fell roughly linearly with age, and a significant reduction was already apparent by age around 39. Compared with the aged group, the long-lived group had more naive CD4+ T cells, fewer expanded clones and increased TCR diversity, a pattern suggesting age selection. Since profiling was done on bulk unsorted PBMCs, naive and antigen-experienced compartments could not be conclusively compared.

The library relied on 5' RACE. A second PCR of roughly 7 to 11 cycles was performed with a sample-barcoded 5' primer and a J-beta primer mix. A template-switch 5' adaptor carrying 12 random nucleotides introduced a unique molecular identifier onto each TCR beta cDNA molecule. Each sample yielded at least 2.5 million CDR3-containing paired-end reads. First-strand cDNA synthesis was performed from all RNA using the Mint cDNA synthesis kit, with priming by a TRBC-specific oligonucleotide. All cDNA was treated with uracil-DNA glycosylase and then went through a first 18-cycle PCR with the universal primers M1SS and BC2_uni_R. In the original analysis: Each sample was normalized by randomly selecting 1 million high-quality reads, each carrying a distinct molecular identifier. Instead of being binned into consensus sequences, reads with shared molecular identifiers were discarded. MiTCR, set to a Q25 quality threshold and the strictest error-elimination algorithm, was used for CDR3 identification, clonotype clustering and error correction. Lower-bound total TCR beta diversity was estimated with a nonparametric unseen species model using Euler transformation. TCRdb passed the public sequencing reads through fastp at Q25 and MiXCR, retaining productive beta sequences. For every CDR3 protein sequence, its rows merge into one entry that carries the most common genes and DNA. TCRdb's processing, not the study's, gives the V and J calls here. For this sample the table gives 1.5 million to 2 million distinct CDR3 sequences, of which roughly two fifths were detected only once. Under 25% of the sample is taken by the ten largest.

The 35 to 40 donors, aged about 6 to 95 years, were systemically healthy Caucasian individuals from Russia. Roughly 10 milliliters of peripheral blood were collected from each donor into EDTA-treated Vacutainer tubes. Ficoll-Paque density-gradient centrifugation was used to isolate PBMCs, with at least 7 million per sample. Trizol reagent was used to extract total RNA from the PBMCs, yielding at least 5 micrograms per sample. Naive CD45RAhigh/CD27high T cell percentages were measured by flow cytometry on a PBMC aliquot from every donor. The germline V gene provides CDR1 MDHEN and CDR2 SYDVKM. Measured from the cysteine to the phenylalanine, the CDR3 is 15 residues long. Only the CDR3 DNA stays, 45 bases, in frame from base 1. Only one count was recorded for this clonotype. This clone's antigen is unknown. The junction differs from germline at one of its ends, possibly a read error.

This sequence originates from a human donor in good health. The rearrangement joined TRBV28 to TRBJ2-3, and TRBD1 matches 9 of the central bases. The material sequenced was blood. The DNA sequence is TGCGCCAGCAGTTTAGAACAGGGGGCGGCAGATACGCAGTATTTT. Its protein product is CASSLEQGAADTQYF.